These T cell receptor beta chains were read from a single sample in a study of control samples from healthy donors and cancer patients. Assay used: immunoSEQ multiplex PCR; TCRdb lists only in-frame clones, some missing. The sample includes 350,000 to 450,000 clones, more than 80% of them seen just once. Sequencing was performed on PBMCs. Receptors originate from a man aged 35 to 55 with head and neck cancer. Both conserved end residues are part of each CDR3. The D gene is left open where the match is weak. Expanded clones are given a class, and other clones once, few, many or no size at all.

>.|.|TRBV18|TRBJ1-5
TGTGCCAGCTCACCTGATCCCGGCGACGGCAATCAGCCCCAGCATTTT
CASSPDPGDGNQPQHF
>.|.|TRBV18|TRBJ1-4
TGTGCCAGCTCACCACCGGACGAGGCAACTAATGAAAAACTGTTTTTT
CASSPPDEATNEKLFF
>once|TRBD2|TRBV7-6|TRBJ2-1
TGTGCCAGCAGCTTACCCAGCGGGGGGACCTACAATGAGCAGTTCTTC
CASSLPSGGTYNEQFF
>.|.|TRBV21-1|TRBJ2-7
TGTGCCAGCAGCAAAGTAGGTCTGATTTTGGAGCAGTACTTC
CASSKVGLILEQYF
>.|.|TRBV29-1|TRBJ1-1
TGCAGCGGACTTAACACTGAAGCTTTCTTT
CSGLNTEAFF
>.|.|TRBV28|TRBJ1-6
TGTGCCAGCAGTTCCTTCACAGGGTCTAATTCACCCCTCCACTTT
CASSSFTGSNSPLHF
>few|.|TRBV12-3/TRBV12-4|TRBJ2-4
TGTGCCAGCGCCACGGGGGTTCGGAACATTCAGTACTTC
CASATGVRNIQYF
>.|.|TRBV30|TRBJ1-1
TGTGCCTGGAGTGTCAGGGATAACACTGAAGCTTTCTTT
CAWSVRDNTEAFF
>.|.|TRBV11-3|TRBJ1-1
TGTGCCAGCAGCTCTAGGGGGGCGAACACTGAAGCTTTCTTT
CASSSRGANTEAFF
>.|.|TRBV7-2|TRBJ2-5
TGTGCCAGCAGCGAAGCGGGTCTCCAAGAGACCCAGTACTTC
CASSEAGLQETQYF
>.|.|TRBV7-8|TRBJ1-2
TGTGCCAGCAGCCCGATGCGCCGTAACTATGGCTACACCTTC
CASSPMRRNYGYTF
>.|.|TRBV7-2|TRBJ1-1
TGTGCCAGCAGCTTAGTGGTTGAAGCTTTCTTT
CASSLVVEAFF
>.|.|TRBV10-1|TRBJ2-4
TGCGCCAGCAGTGAGTCCCAGGGGTCAAACATTCAGTACTTC
CASSESQGSNIQYF
>.|.|TRBV19|TRBJ1-1
TGTGCCAGTAGTATCACAGGTATTGGAACTGAAGCTTTCTTT
CASSITGIGTEAFF
>.|TRBD1|TRBV6-5|TRBJ2-5
TGTGCCAGCAGTTACTCGAAAAGGGGGCAGGGGGAGACCCAGTACTTC
CASSYSKRGQGETQYF
>.|TRBD1|TRBV28|TRBJ1-5
TGTGCCAGCAGTGTGACAGGGGGATATCAGCCCCAGCATTTT
CASSVTGGYQPQHF
>.|.|TRBV15|TRBJ1-2
TGTGCCACCGGACCAAAGACCCACGTGTATGGCTACACCTTC
CATGPKTHVYGYTF
>.|.|TRBV7-2|TRBJ2-7
TGTGCCAGCAGCTTAGCGCAGGGTCCCTACGAGCAGTACTTC
CASSLAQGPYEQYF
>.|TRBD1|TRBV7-9|TRBJ2-7
TGTGCCAGCAGCTTCGAACAGGGGTACGAGCAGTACTTC
CASSFEQGYEQYF
>.|.|TRBV7-3|TRBJ2-7
TGTGCCAGCAGCGACCCCGACGAGCAGTACTTC
CASSDPDEQYF
>.|TRBD1|TRBV7-9|TRBJ2-7
TGTGCCAGCAGTAAAGGGGGACAGGGGTGGGAGCAGTACTTC
CASSKGGQGWEQYF
>.|.|TRBV5-6|TRBJ2-3
TGTGCCAGCAGCGGGGCCTGGCTAGGCCACACAGATACGCAGTATTTT
CASSGAWLGHTDTQYF
>.|TRBD1|TRBV9|TRBJ1-4
TGTGCCAGCAGCGGAAGACAGGGAACTAATGAAAAACTGTTTTTT
CASSGRQGTNEKLFF
>.|.|TRBV12-3/TRBV12-4|TRBJ1-2
TGTGCCGGCAGTGACGGGCTGAACTATGGCTACACCTTC
CAGSDGLNYGYTF
>.|.|TRBV5-4|TRBJ2-2
TGTGCCAGCAGCTTGTGGGCCCCCCCCCGAGGCACCGGGGAGCTGTTTTTT
CASSLWAPPRGTGELFF
>.|.|TRBV24-1|TRBJ1-2
TGTGCCACCAGTGATTCGCGTTACTATGGCTACACCTTC
CATSDSRYYGYTF
>.|.|TRBV14|TRBJ2-5
TGTGCCAGCAGCACCATAAGGCGAGAGACCCAGTACTTC
CASSTIRRETQYF
>.|.|TRBV12-3/TRBV12-4|TRBJ2-2
TGTGCCAGCTCTCTTGGCTGGACCGGGGAGCTGTTTTTT
CASSLGWTGELFF
>.|.|TRBV24-1|TRBJ2-7
TGTGCCACCAGTGATTGCTTCCGGTGGCTACCGACGAGCAGCTCCTACGAGCAGTACTTC
CATSDCFRWLPTSSSYEQYF
>.|TRBD1|TRBV27|TRBJ2-3
TGTGCCAGCAGTACACAGTACAGGGGTGGCACAGATACGCAGTATTTT
CASSTQYRGGTDTQYF
>.|.|TRBV5-6|TRBJ2-3
TGTGCCAGTCAGCTGAGGGCAGGCCCCACAGATACGCAGTATTTT
CASQLRAGPTDTQYF
>once|.|TRBV7-2|TRBJ2-1
TGTGCCAGCAGCCCACTAGGGACGGCTTACAATGAGCAGTTCTTC
CASSPLGTAYNEQFF
>.|.|TRBV7-2|TRBJ2-7
TGTGCCAGCAGCTTAAACGGCGGGGCCAACTACGAGCAGTACTTC
CASSLNGGANYEQYF
>few|.|TRBV19|TRBJ1-1
TGTGCCAGTGAGTCCAGGTATAAGGCTGCCGGGAGGACTGAAGCTTTCTTT
CASESRYKAAGRTEAFF
>.|.|TRBV11-2|TRBJ2-5
TGTGCCAGCACCCCAGGAGGCCCAGAGACCCAGTACTTC
CASTPGGPETQYF
>.|.|TRBV19|TRBJ1-5
TGTGCCAGTATAGCGGGGGGCAATAGCAATCAGCCCCAGCATTTT
CASIAGGNSNQPQHF
>.|.|TRBV19|TRBJ1-5
TGTGCCAGTACCCCGGGAGGGGGGGCGAGGGAGCCCCAGCATTTT
CASTPGGGAREPQHF
>.|.|TRBV10-3|TRBJ2-3
TGTGCCATCAGCGCCGGGAATAAAAGGGGGAGCACAGATACGCAGTATTTT
CAISAGNKRGSTDTQYF
>once|.|TRBV28|TRBJ1-4
TGTGCCAGCGGACGACAGTCCTCTAATGAAAAACTGTTTTTT
CASGRQSSNEKLFF
>.|.|TRBV2|TRBJ2-5
TGTGCCAGCCGTCTAGGGGGGGCCGGAGAGACCCAGTACTTC
CASRLGGAGETQYF
>.|.|TRBV6-5|TRBJ1-6
TGTGCCAGCAGTCCGGGGGGAAAGAATTCACCCCTCCACTTT
CASSPGGKNSPLHF
>few|.|TRBV11-1|TRBJ1-5
TGTGCCAGCAGCTCAGAGGGCAATCAGCCCCAGCATTTT
CASSSEGNQPQHF
>.|TRBD2|TRBV5-5|TRBJ2-2
TGTGCCAGCAGCTTGGGTCTAGCGGGGGGGCCGAACACCGGGGAGCTGTTTTTT
CASSLGLAGGPNTGELFF
>.|.|TRBV18|TRBJ1-2
TGTGCCAGCTCTCCGCGGGACACTAACTATGGCTACACCTTC
CASSPRDTNYGYTF
>.|.|TRBV19|TRBJ2-6
TGTGCCAGTAGGTTTGGAGGGGGGGCCAACGTCCTGACTTTC
CASRFGGGANVLTF
>.|TRBD2|TRBV5-1|TRBJ2-7
TGCGCCAGCAGCCCGGGACTACCGAAGGACGAGCAGTACTTC
CASSPGLPKDEQYF
>.|.|TRBV28|TRBJ1-1
TGTGCCAGCAGCGGGACTTGGAGCAGGGCTTCGAACACTGAAGCTTTCTTT
CASSGTWSRASNTEAFF
>.|.|TRBV6-6|TRBJ1-1
TGTGCCAGCAGAGAGGCTCAGACTGAAGCTTTCTTT
CASREAQTEAFF
>.|TRBD2|TRBV4-2|TRBJ2-1
TGTGCCAGCAGCCCCGGGATTAGCGGGGGCCGTAATGAGCAGTTCTTC
CASSPGISGGRNEQFF
>once|TRBD1|TRBV27|TRBJ2-7
TGTGCCAGCAGCCCCGGGACAGGGGGATACGAGCAGTACTTC
CASSPGTGGYEQYF
>.|TRBD2|TRBV7-3|TRBJ2-2
TGTGCCAGCAGCTTGACTAGCGGGAGGCTGCACGGGGAGCTGTTTTTT
CASSLTSGRLHGELFF
>.|.|TRBV2|TRBJ1-1
TGTGCCAGCGGATACGGGGCGGGGACTGAAGCTTTCTTT
CASGYGAGTEAFF